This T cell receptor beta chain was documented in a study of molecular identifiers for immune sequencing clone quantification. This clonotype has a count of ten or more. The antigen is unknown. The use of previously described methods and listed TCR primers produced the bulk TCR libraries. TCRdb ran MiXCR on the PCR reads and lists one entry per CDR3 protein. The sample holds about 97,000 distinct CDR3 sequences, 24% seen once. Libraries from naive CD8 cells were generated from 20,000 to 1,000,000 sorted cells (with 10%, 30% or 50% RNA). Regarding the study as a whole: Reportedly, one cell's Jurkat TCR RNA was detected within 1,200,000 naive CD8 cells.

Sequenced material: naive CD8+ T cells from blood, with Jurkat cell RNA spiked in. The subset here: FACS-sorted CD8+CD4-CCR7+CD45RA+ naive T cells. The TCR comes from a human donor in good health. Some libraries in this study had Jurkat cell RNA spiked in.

The CDR3: CASSLAGGGYTDTQYF. CDR3 sequence (DNA): TGTGCCAGCAGCTTAGCGGGCGGGGGATACACAGATACGCAGTATTTT. The J gene is TRBJ2-3, the V gene TRBV7-9; TRBD2 agrees at 7 bases. J was trimmed by 2 bases and V by 0 bases; bases with no gene match: 5. CDR1 and CDR2 from the germline V gene are SEHNR and FQNEAQ (reference sequence). CDR3 length: 16 residues.